The entry that follows covers one T cell receptor beta chain sequence. Its target is unknown. This record belongs to a study of shared clonotypes between healthy human individuals. Naivety among CD8 cells was defined by CD45RO negativity and positive CCR7 selection, thereby excluding terminally differentiated effector memory CD45RA+ cells. CDR1 and CDR2 from the germline V gene are MNHEY and SMNVEV (reference sequence). V was clipped by 4 bases and J by 7 bases; unmatched bases: 9. The CDR3 spans 15 residues. Repertoires were generated with immunoSEQ multiplex PCR, while TCRdb's copy carries only in-frame clones and drops some. The table lists about 2 million clones, about 95% of them singletons. General study findings and limits: Memory subsets generally showed smaller estimated richness than naive subsets did. Sequencing depth was expected to affect clonotype sharing among donors.

The gene calls are TRBV27 and TRBJ2-1, with TRBD2 identical over 8 bases. The sample taken for sequencing was naive CD8+ T cells sorted from blood. This TCR came from a young man in good health. The CDR3 DNA follows: TGTGCCAGCAGTTCTGTCGGGGGGGCCAGGAATGAGCAGTTCTTC. Residues: CASSSVGGARNEQFF.